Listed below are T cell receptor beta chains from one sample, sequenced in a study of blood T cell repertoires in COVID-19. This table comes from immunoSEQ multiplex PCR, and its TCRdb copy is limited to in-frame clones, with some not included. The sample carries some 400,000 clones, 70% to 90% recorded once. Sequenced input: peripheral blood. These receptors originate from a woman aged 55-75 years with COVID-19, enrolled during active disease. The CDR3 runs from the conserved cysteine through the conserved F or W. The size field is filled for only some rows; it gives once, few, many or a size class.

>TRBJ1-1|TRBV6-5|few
CASSWDRGTEAFF
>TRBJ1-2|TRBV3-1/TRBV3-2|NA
CASSQADRKIYGYTF
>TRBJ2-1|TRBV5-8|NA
CASSSGTEFYNEQFF
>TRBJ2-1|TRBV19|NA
CASRSGTSIYEQFF
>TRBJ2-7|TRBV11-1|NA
CASSSPGRSEQYF
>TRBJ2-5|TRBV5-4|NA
CASSSGLAVETQYF
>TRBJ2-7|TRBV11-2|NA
CASSHGTGAPYEQYF
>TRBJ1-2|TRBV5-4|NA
CASSSWAQGGVYGYTF
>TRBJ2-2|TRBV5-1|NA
CASSARQNTGELFF
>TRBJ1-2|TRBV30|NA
CASGGQPRGYTF
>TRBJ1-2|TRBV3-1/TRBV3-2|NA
CASRWQGVYYGYTF
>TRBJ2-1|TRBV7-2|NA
CASSSVGQGVREQFF
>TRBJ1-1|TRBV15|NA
CATSREVTSEAFF
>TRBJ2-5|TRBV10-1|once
CASSHRQGETQYF
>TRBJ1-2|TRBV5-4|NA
CASSLSQDTYGYTF
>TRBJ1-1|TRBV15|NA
CATSWTQSAEAFF
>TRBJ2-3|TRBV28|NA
CASSGTSPGWTQYF
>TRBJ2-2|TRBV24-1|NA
CATSDARQGNTGELFF
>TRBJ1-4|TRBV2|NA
CASSLDRGEKLFF
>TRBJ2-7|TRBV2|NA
CASRGRLAGSYEQYF
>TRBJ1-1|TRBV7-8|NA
CASSLGMTGSTEAFF
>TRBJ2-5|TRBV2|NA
CASTDVSGGLQETQYF
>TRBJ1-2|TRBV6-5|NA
CASSYGGQGPGYGYTF
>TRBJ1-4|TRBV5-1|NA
CASSLEASTNEKLFF
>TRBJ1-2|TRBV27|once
CASSLRGLEGYTF
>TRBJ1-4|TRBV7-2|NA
CASSPEAATNEKLFF
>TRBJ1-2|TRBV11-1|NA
CASSLQDRTTNYGYTF
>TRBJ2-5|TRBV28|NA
CASRPFGGGGETQYF
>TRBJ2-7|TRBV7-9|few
CASSPPSYEQYF
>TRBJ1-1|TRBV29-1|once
CSVDRKMNTEAFF
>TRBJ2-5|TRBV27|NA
CASRGGRAYQETQYF
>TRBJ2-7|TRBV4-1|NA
CASSQEEAGGPYEQYF
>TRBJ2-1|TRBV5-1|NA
CASSQSGLAGYNEQFF
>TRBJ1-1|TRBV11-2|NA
CASSLLDWNTEAFF